A single sample is the source of the 31 T cell receptor beta chains below, sequenced in a study of CD8+ T cells in alopecia areata. Regarding treatment: oral pan-JAK inhibitor, 5-10 mg twice daily. Extracted RNA was reverse transcribed into cDNA, the sequencing template. Profiling relied on immunoSEQ multiplex PCR, and the TCRdb table lists in-frame clones only, not all of them. The sample yields around 86,000 clones, 70% to 80% seen once. The sequences come from CD8+ T cells sorted from blood, collected at week 44, from a patient treated with tofacitinib. All receptors derive from a human donor with alopecia areata.

The rearrangement links TRBV5-6 to TRBJ1-1; no reliable D call. CDR1 SGHDT and CDR2 YYEEEE come from the germline V gene. The CDR3 has 12 residues. V gave up 2 bases and J gave up 7 bases, with 9 bases separating them. Here the CDR3 reads CASSFLAVEAFF. The CDR3 nucleotides are TGTGCCAGCAGCTTTCTAGCAGTTGAAGCTTTCTTT.

The rearrangement joins TRBV5-6 to TRBJ1-2; D is unresolved. This CDR3 contains 15 residues. Germline-derived CDR1 and CDR2 are SGHDT and YYEEEE. Trimming took off 0 bases at V and 4 bases at J, with 13 bases between the two ends. This CDR3 is CASSLGPQDSYGYTF. In DNA form, the CDR3 reads TGTGCCAGCAGCTTGGGACCTCAGGATAGCTATGGCTACACCTTC.

The chain joins TRBV19 to TRBJ1-4; D is ambiguous. The germline gives CDR1 LNHDA, CDR2 SQIVND (reference sequence). This CDR3 has 12 residues. V was shortened by 0 bases and J by 8 bases, with 4 bases between the two germline ends. CDR3 sequence: CASSIDMEKLFF. CDR3 in DNA: TGTGCCAGTAGTATAGATATGGAAAAACTGTTTTTT.

This clone showed up just a few times. The CDR3 region is CASSLTRGMNTEAFF. The CDR3 coding sequence is TGTGCCAGCAGCTTAACGCGAGGTATGAACACTGAAGCTTTCTTT. This chain joins TRBV7-2 and TRBJ1-1; no reliable D call. Trimming pared 2 bases from V and 0 bases from J, leaving 10 bases between. The V gene's germline CDR1 is SGHTA and CDR2 FQGNSA. The CDR3 contains 15 residues.

The V and J genes are TRBV13 and TRBJ2-7; D is perhaps TRBD1 or TRBD2 (5 bases each). Trimming removed 3 bases at V and 4 bases at J, with 16 bases between. The CDR3 contains 15 residues. Germline V gene sequence: CDR1 PRHDT, CDR2 FYEKMQ (reference sequence). CDR3 DNA: TGTGCCAGCAGCTTTGGGACCGACGCCCCGTACGAGCAGTACTTC. Translated: CASSFGTDAPYEQYF.

The chain joins TRBV5-1 to TRBJ1-1; D remains ambiguous. Trimming shortened V by 0 bases and J by 5 bases, and 5 bases separated the two germline ends. CDR3 size: 12 residues. Germline lookup yields CDR1 SGHRS and CDR2 YFSETQ. Written as DNA, the CDR3 is TGCGCCAGCAGCTTGGTTAAGACTGAAGCTTTCTTT. Translated: CASSLVKTEAFF.

The V and J genes are TRBV4-1 and TRBJ2-1; TRBD2 matches at 9 bases. Germline V gene sequence: CDR1 MGHRA, CDR2 YSYEKL. CDR3 size: 14 residues. The ends lost 8 bases at V and 5 bases at J; junction bases unmatched: 7. The CDR3 bases are TGCGCCAGCGGGGCTGGCGGGGGGGACAATGAGCAGTTCTTC. It encodes CASGAGGGDNEQFF.

This chain uses TRBV13 with TRBJ2-7; D is unclear. This CDR3 spans 12 amino acids. The V end was cut by 8 bases, the J end by 9 bases, with 17 bases between. CDR1 and CDR2 (germline): PRHDT, FYEKMQ (reference sequence). DNA of the CDR3: TGTGCCAGCTCCAAGACTCGGGCGGTGCAGTACTTC. Its translation: CASSKTRAVQYF. The variable domain in full, completed from reference TRBV13 and TRBJ2-7, reads AAGVIQSPRHLIKEKRETATLKCYPIPRHDTVYWYQQGPGQDPQFLISFYEKMQSDKGSIPDRFSAQQFSDYHSELNMSSLELGDSALYFCASSKTRAVQYFGPGTRLTVT.

V usage is TRBV27 and J usage is TRBJ2-1; D is possibly TRBD2 (6 bases). This CDR3 spans 13 amino acids. Trimming cost V 5 bases and J 3 bases, with 8 bases left between them. The germline CDR1 and CDR2 sequences are MNHEY and SMNVEV (reference sequence). The CDR3 DNA is TGTGCCAGCAGTGGGGGGAGCTACAATGAGCAGTTCTTC. Translating gives CASSGGSYNEQFF.

CDR3 amino acids: CASSIRTGFTEAFF. The DNA of the CDR3 is TGTGCCAGTAGTATACGGACAGGTTTCACTGAAGCTTTCTTT. The genes are TRBV19 and TRBJ1-1; 7 nucleotides align to TRBD1. The V and J ends lost 2 bases and 4 bases, in that order; junction bases with no gene match: 4. Germline values: CDR1 LNHDA, CDR2 SQIVND (reference sequence). This CDR3 region has 14 residues.

The chain uses TRBV19 and TRBJ2-3; 7 nucleotides match TRBD1. This CDR3 region has 15 residues. Germline CDR1 is LNHDA and CDR2 is SQIVND (reference sequence). V was clipped by 5 bases and J by 3 bases; unmatched bases: 8. CDR3 region: CASSASTGKTDTQYF. CDR3 nucleotides: TGTGCCAGTAGTGCCTCGACAGGGAAGACAGATACGCAGTATTTT.

The chain combines TRBV13 with TRBJ1-6, with unresolved D. The CDR3 runs to 15 residues. V was shortened by 0 bases and J by 3 bases, with 6 bases between the two germline ends. CDR1 is PRHDT and CDR2 is FYEKMQ in the germline V gene (reference sequence). The CDR3 DNA reads TGTGCCAGCAGCTTAGGGGGTCACTATAATTCACCCCTCCACTTT. This codes for CASSLGGHYNSPLHF.

The genes are TRBV7-9 and TRBJ1-2; 7 nucleotides agree with TRBD1. Germline-derived CDR1 and CDR2 are SEHNR and FQNEAQ (reference sequence). V was pared by 5 bases and J by 4 bases, with 7 bases of the junction left unmatched. CDR3 length: 14 residues. CDR3 loop: CASSLGTDSYGYTF. CDR3 coding DNA: TGTGCCAGCAGCCTAGGGACAGACTCCTATGGCTACACCTTC.

As regards this clone: The sample has other DNA sequences that encode this CDR3 too. V is TRBV27 and J is TRBJ1-5, with D uncertain. The CDR3 extends over 13 amino acids. Trimming shortened V by 0 bases and J by 4 bases, and 4 bases separated the two germline ends. Looked up from germline, CDR1 is MNHEY and CDR2 is SMNVEV (reference sequence). The CDR3 bases are TGTGCCAGCAGTTTATCGACGAATCAGCCCCAGCATTTT. Its translation: CASSLSTNQPQHF.

This clone qualifies as medium-sized (0.01 to 0.1%). The chain carries TRBV11-2 and TRBJ1-6, with D possibly matching TRBD1 (6 bases). V was clipped by 1 base and J by 7 bases, with 14 bases between them. This CDR3 spans 16 amino acids. CDR1 SGHAT and CDR2 FQNNGV come from the germline V gene. The CDR3 loop is CASSLGGARKNSPLHF. The CDR3 DNA sequence: TGTGCCAGCAGCTTAGGGGGGGCCCGGAAGAATTCACCCCTCCACTTT.

This clone appeared once. The junction shows a germline mismatch at one end, possibly a read error. The chain links TRBV27 to TRBJ1-1, with D perhaps matching TRBD1 (5 bases). The CDR3 length is 13 residues. CDR1 and CDR2 from the germline V gene are MNHEY and SMNVEV (reference sequence). The CDR3 region is CASRVLGESESFF. CDR3 bases: TGTGCCAGCAGGGTTTTAGGGGAGAGTGAATCTTTCTTT.

The V call is TRBV28, the J call TRBJ2-7, with TRBD1 matching over 7 bases. This CDR3 has 14 amino acids. V was pared by 6 bases and J by 4 bases, with 9 bases of the junction left unmatched. The germline V gene has CDR1 MDHEN and CDR2 SYDVKM. CDR3 DNA: TGTGCCAGCAGGAGACAGGGTACTCTTTACGAGCAGTACTTC. Its translation: CASRRQGTLYEQYF.

This clone was seen once. CDR3 DNA sequence: TGTGCCAGCAGCGTAAAAGGCACGTCCAATGAGCAGTTCTTC. It is translated as CASSVKGTSNEQFF. The chain recombines TRBV9 with TRBJ2-1, with D uncertain. The CDR3 has 14 amino acids. V was pared by 1 base and J by 6 bases, with 11 bases between. CDR1 is SGDLS, CDR2 YYNGEE, per germline.

V gene TRBV30 combines with J gene TRBJ1-1; no reliable D call. The germline CDR1 and CDR2 sequences are GTSNPN and SVGIG (reference sequence). This CDR3 has 12 amino acids. V lost 3 bases and J lost 1, with 6 bases in between. CDR3 DNA sequence: TGTGCCTGGAGACCAGAGAACACTGAAGCTTTCTTT. Protein sequence: CAWRPENTEAFF.

J is TRBJ1-1 and V is TRBV19, with 7 bases lining up with TRBD1. The CDR3 loop spans 12 amino acids. The germline V gene has CDR1 LNHDA and CDR2 SQIVND (reference sequence). V lost 7 bases to trimming and J lost 4 bases; unmatched junction nucleotides: 3. The CDR3 here is CASTTGSTEAFF. The CDR3 bases are TGTGCCAGTACGACAGGGAGCACTGAAGCTTTCTTT.

The chain is built from TRBV4-3 and TRBJ2-1; 14 bases agree with TRBD2. With 0 bases clipped from V and 3 bases from J, the junction kept 4 bases outside the gene matches. The germline V gene has CDR1 LGHNA and CDR2 YSLEER. CDR3 size: 18 residues. CDR3 protein: CASSQDPGLAGVYNEQFF. CDR3 nucleotides: TGCGCCAGCAGCCAAGATCCGGGACTAGCGGGGGTCTACAATGAGCAGTTCTTC.

V and J are TRBV7-8 and TRBJ2-2, with unresolved D. This CDR3 has 15 amino acids. V lost 0 bases and J 2 bases, leaving 7 bases between the germline ends. Germline assignment: CDR1 SGHVS and CDR2 FQNEAQ. The CDR3 DNA reads TGTGCCAGCAGCTTAGCACCCTATAACACCGGGGAGCTGTTTTTT. This encodes CASSLAPYNTGELFF.

The CDR3: CASSQDRQANTGELFF. The CDR3 bases are TGCGCCAGCAGCCAAGATAGGCAGGCGAACACCGGGGAGCTGTTTTTT. The chain is built from TRBV4-3 and TRBJ2-2; D unresolved. Germline values: CDR1 LGHNA, CDR2 YSLEER. V shed 0 bases and J shed 0 bases, with 8 bases lying between them. CDR3 length equals 16 residues.

The chain recombines TRBV5-1 with TRBJ2-7; 12 bases are a match to TRBD2. Germline CDR1 and CDR2: SGHRS and YFSETQ. V shed 0 bases and J 2 bases; nucleotides not matched to a gene: 3. This CDR3 is built from 16 residues. The CDR3 DNA follows: TGCGCCAGCAGCTTGGCCCCTAGCGGGGGGGCCTACGAGCAGTACTTC. It translates to CASSLAPSGGAYEQYF.

This clone was seen only a few times. The J gene is TRBJ2-3, the V gene TRBV29-1, with D uncertain. Germline V lookup: CDR1 SQVTM, CDR2 ANQGSEA. CDR3 size: 11 residues. V lost 6 bases to trimming and J lost 5 bases, with 9 bases between them. CDR3 DNA sequence: TGCAGCGTAAACTCCCAAGATACGCAGTATTTT. The encoded protein is CSVNSQDTQYF.

The genes are TRBV12-5 and TRBJ1-2; the D is unclear. Trimming stripped 5 bases from V and 3 bases from J, with 10 bases between. Per the germline V gene, CDR1 is LGHNT and CDR2 is FRNRAP. This CDR3 contains 13 residues. The CDR3 DNA follows: TGTGCTAGTGGTGACGGCGCTGACTATGGCTACACCTTC. Translating gives CASGDGADYGYTF.

The V gene is TRBV4-3, the J gene TRBJ2-1, with D uncertain. Per the germline V gene, CDR1 is LGHNA and CDR2 is YSLEER. Trimming removed 0 bases from V and 2 bases from J, with 8 bases in between. The CDR3 is made up of 15 amino acids. The CDR3 loop reads CASSQDWGTYNEQFF. For the CDR3, the DNA is TGCGCCAGCAGCCAAGACTGGGGAACCTACAATGAGCAGTTCTTC.

The genes are TRBV11-2 and TRBJ2-3; weak D call: TRBD2 (6 bases). Germline V gene lookup returns CDR1 SGHAT and CDR2 FQNNGV. The length of the CDR3 is 15 residues. V gave up 0 bases and J gave up 2 bases, with 9 bases separating them. The CDR3 DNA reads as TGTGCCAGCAGCTTAGAAGCGGGCCCCACAGATACGCAGTATTTT. Translation: CASSLEAGPTDTQYF.

This clone was seen only once. The chain combines TRBV6-6 with TRBJ1-5; TRBD1 is a possible D gene (6 bases). Trimming left V 1 base short and J 5 bases short, with 12 bases between. Germline V gene data show CDR1 as MNHNY and CDR2 as SVGAGI (reference sequence). This CDR3 has 15 residues. CDR3 amino acids: CASSYLGATDQPQHF. For the CDR3, the DNA is TGTGCCAGCAGTTACTTGGGGGCGACAGATCAGCCCCAGCATTTT.

The gene calls are TRBV6-6 and TRBJ2-5; D ambiguous. Germline V gives CDR1 MNHNY, CDR2 SVGAGI (reference sequence). Trimming left V 1 base short and J 3 bases short, with 6 bases between. This CDR3 is built from 13 residues. CDR3 sequence reads: CASSYYGEETQYF. As DNA, the CDR3 is TGTGCCAGCAGTTACTACGGCGAAGAGACCCAGTACTTC.

The CDR3 reads CSVKGGDNNEQFF. The CDR3 region has the DNA TGCAGCGTTAAGGGGGGCGACAACAATGAGCAGTTCTTC. The chain joins TRBV29-1 to TRBJ2-1; D could derive from TRBD1 or TRBD2 (6 bases each). Germline lookup yields CDR1 SQVTM and CDR2 ANQGSEA. This CDR3 has 13 amino acids. V was clipped by 5 bases and J by 5 bases, with 13 bases between them.